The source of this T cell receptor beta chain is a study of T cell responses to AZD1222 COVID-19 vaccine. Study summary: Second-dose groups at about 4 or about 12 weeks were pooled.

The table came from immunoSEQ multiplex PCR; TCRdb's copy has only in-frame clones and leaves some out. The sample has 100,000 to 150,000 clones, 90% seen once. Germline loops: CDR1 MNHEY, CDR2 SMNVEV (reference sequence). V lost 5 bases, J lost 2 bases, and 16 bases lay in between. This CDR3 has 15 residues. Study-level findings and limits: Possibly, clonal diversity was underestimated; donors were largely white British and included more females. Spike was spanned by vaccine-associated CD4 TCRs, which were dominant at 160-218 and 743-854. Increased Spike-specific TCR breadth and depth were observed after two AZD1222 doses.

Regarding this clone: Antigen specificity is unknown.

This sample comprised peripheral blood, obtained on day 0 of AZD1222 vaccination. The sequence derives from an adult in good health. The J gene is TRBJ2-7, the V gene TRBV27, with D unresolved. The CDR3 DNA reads TGTGCCAGCAGTGCGTACGGCGTAGGGACCTACGAGCAGTACTTC. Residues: CASSAYGVGTYEQYF.